The 11 T cell receptor beta chains below all came from one sample that was sequenced in a study of blood T cell repertoires in COVID-19. The table came from immunoSEQ multiplex PCR; TCRdb's copy has only in-frame clones and leaves some out. The sample contains around 190,000 clones, 75% to 85% of which appear only once. Sample: peripheral blood. These receptor sequences come from a man in his 60s with acute or convalescent COVID-19.

The V call is TRBV30, the J call TRBJ1-2; D might be TRBD1 (6 bases). Germline V gives CDR1 GTSNPN, CDR2 SVGIG (reference sequence). Trimming stripped 3 bases from V and 8 bases from J, with 22 bases between. The CDR3 has 15 amino acids. The CDR3 DNA is TGTGCCTGGAGAACCCCGGGACAACCTTCGTGGGGCTACACCTTC. As protein: CAWRTPGQPSWGYTF.

The genes are TRBV2 and TRBJ1-5; TRBD1 aligns across 9 bases. The CDR3 has 14 residues. Trimming removed 5 bases from V and 3 bases from J; junction bases left unmatched: 2. Looked up from germline, CDR1 is SNHLY and CDR2 is FYNNEI. The CDR3 coding sequence is TGTGCCAGCAGTTGGACAGGGGACAATCAGCCCCAGCATTTT. This gives the protein CASSWTGDNQPQHF. The full variable domain, in which reference TRBV2 and TRBJ1-5 provide the parts outside the CDR3, is EPEVTQTPSHQVTQMGQEVILRCVPISNHLYFYWYRQILGQKVEFLVSFYNNEISEKSEIFDDQFSVERPDGSNFTLKIRSTKLEDSAMYFCASSWTGDNQPQHFGDGTRLSIL.

This chain's CDR3 is CASSPGLAGEGEQFF. CDR3 nucleotides: TGTGCCAGCAGCCCAGGACTAGCAGGGGAGGGTGAGCAGTTCTTC. The rearrangement links TRBV7-2 to TRBJ2-1; 8 bases fit TRBD2. Trimming at V came to 5 bases and at J to 9 bases, leaving 12 bases not matched to a gene. The CDR3 contains 15 residues. The germline V gene has CDR1 SGHTA and CDR2 FQGNSA.

The chain links TRBV5-1 to TRBJ1-1; D might be TRBD1 (6 bases). V was shortened by 0 bases and J by 0 bases, with 15 bases between the two germline ends. This CDR3 is built from 17 residues. Germline V lookup: CDR1 SGHRS, CDR2 YFSETQ. The DNA of the CDR3 is TGCGCCAGCAGCTTGGTACTGGGACACCCCATGAACACTGAAGCTTTCTTT. Its protein product is CASSLVLGHPMNTEAFF.

This chain joins TRBV10-1 and TRBJ2-5; D possibly corresponds to TRBD2 (5 bases). The CDR3 extends over 14 amino acids. V was shortened by 6 bases and J by 2 bases, with 13 bases between the two germline ends. Germline V gives CDR1 WNHNN, CDR2 SYGVQD (reference sequence). In nucleotides, the CDR3 is TGCGCCAGCAGCAAACGAGGGCAGCAAGAGACCCAGTACTTC. It encodes CASSKRGQQETQYF.

The CDR3 DNA reads TGTGCCAGCAGCCAAGGCGACACAACAGATACGCAGTATTTT. It is translated as CASSQGDTTDTQYF. This chain joins TRBV4-2 and TRBJ2-3; D not certain. V was trimmed by 1 base and J by 3 bases, leaving 8 bases between them. This CDR3 has 14 residues. Germline CDR1 is LGHNA and CDR2 is YNFKEQ.

In its sample, this clone was seen a few times. This chain links TRBV29-1 with TRBJ1-1; D possibly corresponds to TRBD1 (6 bases). V was clipped by 4 bases and J by 3 bases, with 9 bases between them. The CDR3 totals 12 residues. Per the germline V gene, CDR1 is SQVTM and CDR2 is ANQGSEA. CDR3 sequence reads: CSVVRTDTEAFF. CDR3 in DNA: TGCAGCGTTGTGAGGACAGACACTGAAGCTTTCTTT.

The chain is built from TRBV19 and TRBJ1-3, with D possibly being TRBD1 (5 bases). The CDR3 length is 15 residues. Deletions cut 3 bases from V and 4 bases from J, with 13 bases between. Germline values: CDR1 LNHDA, CDR2 SQIVND (reference sequence). CDR3 protein: CASSITGRIGNTIYF. DNA of the CDR3: TGTGCCAGTAGTATTACAGGACGCATCGGAAACACCATATATTTT.

The CDR3 here is CASSQPPRGGQPQHF. The CDR3, as DNA: TGTGCCAGCAGCCAACCCCCGAGGGGAGGTCAGCCCCAGCATTTT. V gene TRBV27 combines with J gene TRBJ1-5; maybe TRBD1 (5 bases). This CDR3 contains 15 residues. Looked up from germline, CDR1 is MNHEY and CDR2 is SMNVEV (reference sequence). Trimming removed 6 bases from V and 6 bases from J, with 18 bases in between.

This clone was picked up a small number of times. The chain carries TRBV4-3 and TRBJ2-3; 11 nucleotides align to TRBD2. CDR1 is LGHNA, CDR2 YSLEER, per germline. V shed 3 bases and J 0 bases; nucleotides not matched to a gene: 11. The CDR3 is made up of 19 amino acids. The CDR3: CASSQNGASGGTSTDTQYF. CDR3 DNA: TGCGCCAGCAGCCAGAATGGGGCTAGCGGGGGGACTAGCACAGATACGCAGTATTTT.

The V gene is TRBV11-2, the J gene TRBJ2-5; 9 positions agree with TRBD2. The CDR3 length is 16 residues. Germline trimming cut 1 base from V and 4 bases from J; bases unmatched to any gene: 7. The germline gives CDR1 SGHAT, CDR2 FQNNGV. The CDR3 coding sequence is TGTGCCAGCAGCTTAGGGCTAGCGGGATATGCAGAGACCCAGTACTTC. Encoded protein: CASSLGLAGYAETQYF.